A single T cell receptor beta chain is shown here with its context. Original handling: Amplification with reference gene primers provided the estimates of nucleated cell counts. Some clones are missing from TCRdb's copy, which holds only in-frame ones; the method was immunoSEQ multiplex PCR. V, J and clone size reflect that table, while D and trimming were determined from the DNA. Of 140,000 to 150,000 clones listed, around nine tenths were seen once; the top ten hold 2.3%. This sample stems from a study of blood T cell repertoires in COVID-19. For the study at large: The study drew acute and convalescent COVID-19 samples from the United States, Italy and Spain.

Germline loops: CDR1 SGHNT, CDR2 YENEEA. The CDR3 spans 15 residues. Trimming stripped 2 bases from V and 2 bases from J, with 10 bases between. The J gene is TRBJ2-1, the V gene TRBV11-3, with TRBD2 as a possible D gene (6 bases). The clonotype originates from a human donor in a cohort sampled during active COVID-19. Sequencing was performed on peripheral blood. CDR3 nucleotides: TGTGCCAGCAGCTTAAAGGCGGGGCCCTACAATGAGCAGTTCTTC. This sequence encodes CASSLKAGPYNEQFF.